This TCR beta chain was identified in a study of cytomegalovirus exposure and HLA in healthy donors. Study observations and caveats: Earlier findings revealed that most TCR beta V segments proved productive either about 87% or about 30% of the time. A later analysis found most CMV-associated TCR beta chains apparently HLA-restricted.

PCR amplification relied on 60 Vbeta primers (plus 13 Jbeta primers). Assay: immunoSEQ multiplex PCR; the TCRdb copy retains only in-frame clones and omits some. The sample carries some 140,000 clones, around 68% recorded once. V shed 3 bases and J 3 bases; nucleotides not matched to a gene: 6. CDR1 and CDR2 (germline): ENHRY, SYGVKD. The CDR3 runs to 16 residues. Although they were nominally healthy when sampled, donors likely had unrecorded immune exposures. About this clone itself: What it binds is not known.

This chain joins TRBV10-3 and TRBJ2-2; 8 bases are shared with TRBD2. The specimen was PBMCs. This sequence was found in a man younger than 40 in good health and CMV-seronegative. The CDR3 DNA follows: TGTGCCATCAGTGATAGGCGGCGGGGGGACACCGGGGAGCTGTTTTTT. Its protein product is CAISDRRRGDTGELFF.